This T cell receptor (beta chain) was documented in a study of blood T cell repertoires in COVID-19. Study-wide context: Donors in the United States, Italy and Spain gave samples during acute or convalescent COVID-19. The analysed material was cDNA or gDNA that came from T cells, B-cell-depleted T cells, or PBMCs.

Germline V CDR1 and CDR2: SGDLS, YYNGEE. The CDR3 runs to 18 residues. The J segment lost 0 bases and the V segment lost 4 bases, leaving 5 bases of the junction unmatched. In the original workflow: Amplification with reference gene primers provided the estimates of nucleated cell counts. Sequencing was performed with immunoSEQ multiplex PCR; in TCRdb, only in-frame clones are kept and a portion is missing. V, J and clone size are those of that table, while D and trimming were read from the DNA. The sample lists about 140,000 clones; about 85% were seen once. The sequence derives from a human donor with acute or convalescent COVID-19. The donor label of this sample is uncertain. The chain employs TRBV9 and TRBJ2-2, with 14 positions matching TRBD2. The sample consisted of peripheral blood. The CDR3 DNA follows: TGTGCCAGCAGCTTGGGACTAGCGGGGGCTGCGAACACCGGGGAGCTGTTTTTT. It codes for CASSLGLAGAANTGELFF.